The clone carrying this T cell receptor beta chain has more than one count but fewer than ten. Its antigen is unidentified. This sample stems from a study of T-cell memory formation after mild COVID-19. Study results and limitations: Detection of some responders pre-infection suggested pre-existing cross-reactive memory T cells participated. The study found balanced CD4/CD8 in clones contracting day 15 to 85 and a CD4+ lean in later expanders.

TCRdb passed the 5' RACE reads through MiXCR, listing each CDR3 protein once. The sample holds about 350,000 distinct CDR3 sequences; approximately 15% are singletons and the top ten take about a fifth. The CDR3 totals 14 residues. Looked up from germline, CDR1 is LNHDA and CDR2 is SQIVND (reference sequence). Trimming stripped 4 bases from V and 4 bases from J, with 11 bases between. Material: PBMCs or a T cell subset sorted from them (not recorded which). J is TRBJ2-1 and V is TRBV19, with D possibly matching TRBD1 (6 bases). The clonotype originates from a young man who had mild COVID-19 (a few samples of this study predate the infection). Cell type and time point are not known. DNA of the CDR3: TGTGCCAGTAGTAAGGGGGTCCCTTACAATGAGCAGTTCTTC. The encoded protein is CASSKGVPYNEQFF. The full variable domain, with the rest looked up from reference TRBV19 and TRBJ2-1, is DGGITQSPKYLFRKEGQNVTLSCEQNLNHDAMYWYRQDPGQGLRLIYYSQIVNDFQKGDIAEGYSVSREKKESFPLTVTSAQKNPTAFYLCASSKGVPYNEQFFGPGTRLTVL.